What follows are 5 T cell receptor beta chains derived from one specimen sequenced in a study of blood T cells in healthy people across ages. PCR was performed a second time for about 7 to 11 cycles using a sample-barcoded 5' primer and a J-beta primer mix. MiXCR, run by TCRdb on the 5' RACE reads, gives a single entry per CDR3 protein. The table has hundreds of thousands of distinct CDR3 sequences, approximately 44% seen once; the top ten hold roughly 19%. Sequences were obtained from blood. The receptors here all came from a man aged 60-69 years in good health.

The rearrangement links TRBV12-3 or TRBV12-4 to TRBJ2-4; D gene ambiguous. The better agreement between TRBJ2-5 and the DNA end casts doubt on the J call. The CDR3 consists of 15 residues. The CDR3 region is CASSLSGLGGETQYF. The CDR3 nucleotides read TGTGCCAGCAGTTTATCCGGGCTAGGCGGAGAGACCCAGTACTTC.

The chain combines TRBV6-5 with TRBJ2-5; 7 bases match TRBD1. The V gene's germline CDR1 is MNHEY and CDR2 SVGAGI. The CDR3 extends over 14 amino acids. The ends lost 4 bases at V and 2 bases at J; junction bases unmatched: 4. The CDR3 DNA follows: TGTGCCAGCAGTTTGTGGGGACAGCAAGAGACCCAGTACTTC. This encodes CASSLWGQQETQYF.

The chain is built from TRBV5-1 and TRBJ2-7; 8 positions agree with TRBD1. The junction had 11 bases not matched to a gene; V was cut back by 4 bases and J by 2 bases. CDR3 length: 16 residues. Germline V lookup: CDR1 SGHRS, CDR2 YFSETQ. This chain's CDR3 is CASSLGQGTNTYEQYF. CDR3 coding DNA: TGCGCCAGCAGCCTCGGACAGGGCACAAACACCTACGAGCAGTACTTC.

The rearrangement uses TRBV5-6 and TRBJ2-3, with D unresolved. V was shortened by 4 bases and J by 0 bases, with 9 bases between the two germline ends. Germline-derived CDR1 and CDR2 are SGHDT and YYEEEE. The CDR3 is made up of 14 amino acids. CDR3 coding DNA: TGTGCCAGCAGCCAAAGGTCTAGCACAGATACGCAGTATTTT. Translation gives CASSQRSSTDTQYF.

The table lists this clonotype with a few counts. The rearrangement joins TRBV7-2 to TRBJ1-6; 10 bases agree with TRBD1. V gave up 4 bases and J gave up 8 bases; unmatched junction bases: 8. The V gene's germline CDR1 is SGHTA and CDR2 FQGNSA. The CDR3 has 16 residues. The CDR3 DNA reads TGTGCCAGCAGCTCCCACACCGGGACAGGGGATTCACCCCTCCACTTT. Translation gives CASSSHTGTGDSPLHF.